This TCR beta chain was identified in a study of cytomegalovirus exposure and HLA in healthy donors. Study outcomes and limitations: The classifier reportedly diagnosed cytomegalovirus status with high specificity and sensitivity. Through in vitro validation, a few CMV-associated chains were shown to be specific for CMV antigens.

Clones were read by immunoSEQ multiplex PCR, and TCRdb kept only the in-frame ones, dropping some. The profile shows a few hundred thousand clones, around 90% of them singletons. The CDR3 spans 14 residues. CDR1 MGHRA and CDR2 YSYEKL come from the germline V gene. Trimming shortened V by 1 base and J by 8 bases, and 14 bases separated the two germline ends. Concerning this clone: Its target is not known.

The specimen was PBMCs. This TCR was sampled from a woman younger than 35 in good health and CMV-seronegative. V is TRBV4-1 and J is TRBJ1-2; D might be TRBD1 (6 bases). The CDR3 sequence is CASSQGQGFSGYTF. DNA of the CDR3: TGCGCCAGCAGCCAAGGTCAGGGGTTCTCCGGCTACACCTTC.